This passage covers 26 T cell receptor beta chains from one sample sequenced in a study of control samples from healthy donors and cancer patients. Assay used: immunoSEQ multiplex PCR; TCRdb lists only in-frame clones, some missing. The table shows around 140,000 clones, with 80% to 95% occurring only once. The sequenced sample consisted of blood. The source of these receptors is a man aged 35 to 55 in good health.

This clone was seen a single time. The chain couples TRBV5-1 to TRBJ1-6; possibly TRBD1 for D (5 bases). The CDR3 runs 16 residues. CDR1 and CDR2 (germline): SGHRS, YFSETQ. V was cut by 3 bases and J by 7 bases, with 17 bases left in between. The CDR3 region is CASSSGLGPPNSPLHF. The CDR3, as DNA: TGCGCCAGCAGCTCGGGTTTGGGGCCGCCCAATTCACCCCTCCACTTT.

This rearrangement joins TRBV6-5 to TRBJ1-2, with 7 bases aligning to TRBD1. The CDR3 contains 14 residues. V was clipped by 6 bases and J by 2 bases; unmatched bases: 6. Germline CDR1 and CDR2: MNHEY and SVGAGI. The CDR3 DNA follows: TGTGCCAGCAGAAAACAGGGGAGGAACTATGGCTACACCTTC. Translated, it gives CASRKQGRNYGYTF.

To note about this clone: The same CDR3 also results from other DNA sequences found in this sample. The V gene is TRBV5-1, the J gene TRBJ2-4; 10 positions match TRBD1. Trimming cost V 4 bases and J 5 bases; bases outside gene matches: 6. Germline CDR1 reads SGHRS; CDR2 reads YFSETQ. This CDR3 contains 15 residues. Written as DNA, the CDR3 is TGCGCCAGCAGCCCCCTGACAGGGGGCGAAAACATTCAGTACTTC. It codes for CASSPLTGGENIQYF.

This chain joins TRBV24-1 and TRBJ2-2; D unclear. CDR3 size: 13 residues. The germline V gene has CDR1 KGHDR and CDR2 SFDVKD. The germline V and J ends were trimmed by 8 bases and 5 bases, with 11 bases remaining between them. The CDR3 spells CATTSVETGELFF. The CDR3 coding sequence is TGTGCCACCACCTCCGTGGAGACCGGGGAGCTGTTTTTT.

V usage is TRBV27 and J usage is TRBJ2-1; 7 bases are shared with TRBD2. This CDR3 spans 13 amino acids. V gave up 6 bases and J gave up 9 bases; unmatched junction bases: 8. Germline V gene sequence: CDR1 MNHEY, CDR2 SMNVEV (reference sequence). Here the CDR3 DNA reads TGTGCCAGCAGCCGGCTCGGCGGGGGTGAGCAGTTCTTC. Amino acid sequence: CASSRLGGGEQFF.

The CDR3 sequence: CASSPRARQAGHEQYF. The CDR3 region has the DNA TGTGCCAGCTCACCACGCGCTCGGCAGGCAGGCCACGAGCAGTACTTC. The gene calls are TRBV18 and TRBJ2-7; D uncertain. The germline gives CDR1 KGHSH, CDR2 LQKENI. The CDR3 sequence is 16 residues long. Between the trimmed V and J ends, which lost 1 base and 5 bases, there was a span of 18 bases.

This clone was counted a single time. J is TRBJ1-4 and V is TRBV7-9; D gene uncertain. The germline CDR1 and CDR2 sequences are SEHNR and FQNEAQ (reference sequence). The length of the CDR3 is 13 residues. The ends were cut back, 3 bases at V and 8 bases at J, with 10 bases in the middle. The CDR3 here is CASSFSSGEKLFF. The DNA for the CDR3 is TGTGCCAGCAGCTTTTCCTCCGGGGAAAAACTGTTTTTT. Drawing the rest from reference TRBV7-9 and TRBJ1-4, the complete variable domain is DTGVSQNPRHKITKRGQNVTFRCDPISEHNRLYWYRQTLGQGPEFLTYFQNEAQLEKSRLLSDRFSAERPKGSFSTLEIQRTEQGDSAMYLCASSFSSGEKLFFGSGTQLSVL.

This clone appeared a few times. The chain couples TRBV19 to TRBJ1-2, with D tentatively TRBD1 (6 bases). Trimming stripped 1 base from V and 7 bases from J, with 13 bases between. The V gene's germline CDR1 is LNHDA and CDR2 SQIVND (reference sequence). The CDR3 spans 14 residues. The CDR3 sequence is CASSIGTARGGYTF. The CDR3 bases are TGTGCCAGTAGTATAGGGACAGCGAGGGGTGGCTACACCTTC. Based on the CDR3 plus reference TRBV19 and TRBJ1-2, the full variable domain is DGGITQSPKYLFRKEGQNVTLSCEQNLNHDAMYWYRQDPGQGLRLIYYSQIVNDFQKGDIAEGYSVSREKKESFPLTVTSAQKNPTAFYLCASSIGTARGGYTFGSGTRLTVV.

Note on this clone: One end of the junction fails to match germline, which may point to a read error. The genes are TRBV7-7 and TRBJ1-4; weak D call: TRBD1 (6 bases). CDR3 size: 13 residues. Germline assignment: CDR1 SSHAT and CDR2 FNYEAQ (reference sequence). CDR3 nucleotide sequence: TGTGCTAGCAGCTCGGACAGTAATGAAAAACTGTTTTTT. It is translated as CASSSDSNEKLFF.

This clone has just one count. The chain has TRBV27 and TRBJ1-2, with 9 bases matching TRBD1. The CDR3 is made up of 14 amino acids. With 6 bases clipped from V and 5 bases from J, the junction kept 7 bases outside the gene matches. Looked up from germline, CDR1 is MNHEY and CDR2 is SMNVEV (reference sequence). The CDR3 region is CASSRTGEGYGYTF. CDR3 sequence (DNA): TGTGCCAGCAGCAGGACAGGGGAAGGGTATGGCTACACCTTC.

The rearrangement joins TRBV19 to TRBJ1-2; 11 positions agree with TRBD1. Germline V gene data show CDR1 as LNHDA and CDR2 as SQIVND (reference sequence). The CDR3 runs 13 residues. V gave up 4 bases and J gave up 6 bases; unmatched junction bases: 1. The CDR3 protein is CASSTDRGHGYTF. The CDR3 coding sequence is TGTGCCAGTAGTACGGACAGGGGGCATGGCTACACCTTC.

The chain links TRBV5-1 to TRBJ1-4; D perhaps matches TRBD1 (5 bases). The CDR3 totals 14 residues. V was pared by 6 bases and J by 4 bases, with 13 bases between. In germline, CDR1 is SGHRS, CDR2 YFSETQ. The chain's CDR3 is CASTQRGDNEKLFF. The CDR3 coding sequence is TGCGCCAGCACACAAAGAGGGGATAATGAAAAACTGTTTTTT.

The CDR3 here is CASSSQGQGSVAFF. The DNA for the CDR3 is TGCGCCAGCAGCAGCCAGGGACAGGGGTCTGTAGCTTTCTTT. The V call is TRBV5-1, the J call TRBJ1-1; 10 bases agree with TRBD1. The germline CDR1 and CDR2 sequences are SGHRS and YFSETQ. CDR3 size: 14 residues. V was pared by 4 bases and J by 10 bases, with 10 bases of the junction left unmatched.

V and J are TRBV15 and TRBJ1-1, with D perhaps matching TRBD1 (5 bases). The V gene's germline CDR1 is LNHNV and CDR2 YYDKDF (reference sequence). V lost 5 bases to trimming and J lost 7 bases, with 11 bases between them. CDR3 length equals 12 residues. Here the CDR3 reads CATSPRDGEAFF. The CDR3 DNA reads as TGTGCCACCAGCCCACGGGACGGTGAAGCTTTCTTT.

The chain links TRBV12-3 or TRBV12-4 to TRBJ1-2; 9 nucleotides match TRBD1. The V gene end was trimmed by 5 bases and the J gene end by 8 bases; junction bases not matched to a gene: 6. This CDR3 comprises 13 residues. CDR3 nucleotides: TGTGCCAGCAGTACAACAGGGGGCCGGGGCTACACCTTC. Amino acid sequence: CASSTTGGRGYTF.

This chain uses TRBV3-1 (or the pseudogene TRBV3-2) with TRBJ2-3; tentative D call: TRBD2 (7 bases). The germline gives CDR1 LGHDT, CDR2 YNNKEL (reference sequence). The CDR3 contains 16 residues. V dropped 0 bases and J dropped 2 bases, with 12 bases sitting between them. The CDR3 DNA follows: TGTGCCAGCAGCCAAGATCGGGGGGCGGCCACAGATACGCAGTATTTT. This translates into CASSQDRGAATDTQYF.

The chain links TRBV30 to TRBJ2-7; D may be TRBD2 (6 bases). Germline-derived CDR1 and CDR2 are GTSNPN and SVGIG (reference sequence). Trimming cost V 2 bases and J 7 bases, with 15 bases left between them. This CDR3 has 13 amino acids. DNA for the CDR3: TGTGCCTGGAGTTGGGGACTCCTGGCGGAGCAGTACTTC. It is translated as CAWSWGLLAEQYF.

The rearrangement links TRBV6-5 to TRBJ1-5, with D perhaps matching TRBD1 (5 bases). This CDR3 has 14 residues. V was clipped by 2 bases and J by 7 bases, with 12 bases between them. Germline V CDR1 and CDR2: MNHEY, SVGAGI. The CDR3 DNA reads TGTGCCAGCAGTTACGGAGGGGCCGGCCAGCCCCAGCATTTT. This translates into CASSYGGAGQPQHF.

This rearrangement joins TRBV4-2 to TRBJ2-3; 7 positions agree with TRBD2. CDR1 and CDR2 from the germline V gene are LGHNA and YNFKEQ. The CDR3 totals 18 residues. V gave up 1 base and J gave up 2 bases; unmatched junction bases: 12. CDR3 sequence reads: CASSQGNRAGSSTDTQYF. The CDR3, as DNA: TGTGCCAGCAGCCAAGGAAATCGAGCGGGGAGCTCCACAGATACGCAGTATTTT.

This sequence joins TRBV19 and TRBJ2-3, with D possibly TRBD1 on 5 matching bases. Trimming took off 3 bases at V and 6 bases at J, with 10 bases between the two ends. CDR3 size: 13 residues. CDR1 and CDR2 from the germline V gene are LNHDA and SQIVND (reference sequence). Written as DNA, the CDR3 is TGTGCCAGTAGTATTCAGGGTACGGATACGCAGTATTTT. It yields the protein CASSIQGTDTQYF.

This rearrangement joins TRBV5-4 to TRBJ2-7; 8 positions agree with TRBD1. CDR1 and CDR2 (germline): SGHNT, YYREEE (reference sequence). The junction had 4 bases not matched to a gene; V was cut back by 5 bases and J by 3 bases. This CDR3 spans 13 amino acids. CDR3 protein: CASSLTGGYEQYF. DNA for the CDR3: TGTGCCAGCAGTCTAACAGGGGGCTACGAGCAGTACTTC.

This clone was observed a few times. V gene TRBV14 combines with J gene TRBJ2-3; weak D call: TRBD2 (7 bases). V was trimmed by 0 bases and J by 2 bases, leaving 18 bases between them. This CDR3 comprises 18 residues. The germline V gene encodes CDR1 SGHDN and CDR2 FVKESK. The CDR3 protein is CASSQDGGGGPITDTQYF. CDR3 coding DNA: TGTGCCAGCAGCCAAGATGGGGGAGGGGGACCAATCACAGATACGCAGTATTTT.

This chain joins TRBV28 and TRBJ1-1, with D maybe TRBD1 (5 bases). V shed 8 bases and J shed 0 bases, with 13 bases lying between them. The CDR3 spans 14 residues. Germline V gene sequence: CDR1 MDHEN, CDR2 SYDVKM. The CDR3 DNA follows: TGTGCCAGCGCGGTGGGGGGGTTGAACACTGAAGCTTTCTTT. It encodes CASAVGGLNTEAFF.

This chain links TRBV9 with TRBJ2-1, with 8 bases that match TRBD2. The CDR3 spans 15 residues. Germline lookup yields CDR1 SGDLS and CDR2 YYNGEE. J was trimmed by 8 bases and V by 0 bases; bases with no gene match: 7. In DNA form, the CDR3 reads TGTGCCAGCAGCGTAGGCGACGGGGGGGTTTATGAGCAGTTCTTC. Encoded protein: CASSVGDGGVYEQFF. The full variable domain, rest sourced from reference TRBV9 and TRBJ2-1, is DSGVTQTPKHLITATGQRVTLRCSPRSGDLSVYWYQQSLDQGLQFLIQYYNGEERAKGNILERFSAQQFPDLHSELNLSSLELGDSALYFCASSVGDGGVYEQFFGPGTRLTVL.

The V gene is TRBV28, the J gene TRBJ2-7, with D uncertain. The germline V gene has CDR1 MDHEN and CDR2 SYDVKM. CDR3 size: 12 residues. The V gene lost 8 bases and the J gene lost 1 base, with 9 bases spanning the gap. CDR3 coding DNA: TGTGCCAGCTCCGGCCGGTCCTACGAGCAGTACTTC. Translation gives CASSGRSYEQYF.

The table lists this clone with a count of one. The rearrangement uses TRBV19 and TRBJ1-1; unclear D gene. CDR1 is LNHDA, CDR2 SQIVND, per germline (reference sequence). V was cut by 3 bases and J by 3 bases, with 8 bases left in between. The CDR3 sequence is 13 residues long. In nucleotides, the CDR3 is TGTGCCAGTAGTATTCTCCGGGACACTGAAGCTTTCTTT. Its protein product is CASSILRDTEAFF.